A single sample gave rise to the 13 T cell receptor beta chains below, sequenced in a study of Tregs in tolerant kidney transplant recipients. The assay was immunoSEQ multiplex PCR, and TCRdb's table has in-frame clones only and misses some. This table holds some 74,000 clones, approximately 90% found once. Sequenced here: Tregs from blood, sampled before the transplant. These receptors were obtained from a human donor who received a combined kidney and bone marrow transplant.

This chain uses TRBV29-1 with TRBJ2-1; D is unresolved. From germline, CDR1 is SQVTM and CDR2 ANQGSEA. V was cut by 4 bases and J by 10 bases, with 17 bases left in between. The CDR3 is 13 residues long. CDR3 loop: CSVASSLGNEQFF. CDR3 nucleotides: TGCAGCGTTGCGAGCTCGCTAGGGAACGAGCAGTTCTTC.

As DNA, the CDR3 is TGTGCCAGCAGCCACACTGACCGGCAAGGATACGAGCAGTACTTC. Amino acids: CASSHTDRQGYEQYF. The chain couples TRBV7-2 to TRBJ2-7; D unresolved. Germline V lookup: CDR1 SGHTA, CDR2 FQGNSA. V gave up 5 bases and J gave up 4 bases, with 18 bases separating them. The CDR3 consists of 15 residues. The whole variable domain, filled in from reference TRBV7-2 and TRBJ2-7, reads GAGVSQSPSNKVTEKGKDVELRCDPISGHTALYWYRQSLGQGLEFLIYFQGNSAPDKSGLPSDRFSAERTGGSVSTLTIQRTQQEDSAVYLCASSHTDRQGYEQYFGPGTRLTVT.

The J gene is TRBJ1-2, the V gene TRBV9, with D uncertain. The germline CDR1 and CDR2 sequences are SGDLS and YYNGEE. The CDR3 runs 14 residues. The V and J ends lost 0 bases and 2 bases respectively, with 8 bases between them. In DNA, the CDR3 is TGTGCCAGCAGCGTAGATCCCGTAAACTATGGCTACACCTTC. Translating gives CASSVDPVNYGYTF.

The rearrangement links TRBV6-6 to TRBJ2-3; possibly TRBD1 for D (6 bases). Germline V gene lookup returns CDR1 MNHNY and CDR2 SVGAGI (reference sequence). The CDR3 extends over 15 amino acids. V was shortened by 5 bases and J by 3 bases, with 15 bases between the two germline ends. CDR3: CASSPLRTVTDTQYF. CDR3 nucleotides: TGTGCCAGCAGTCCACTAAGGACAGTGACAGATACGCAGTATTTT.

This clone occurred once. This chain links TRBV28 with TRBJ2-6; D unresolved. The CDR3 length is 15 residues. Looked up from germline, CDR1 is MDHEN and CDR2 is SYDVKM. V was cut by 2 bases and J by 0 bases, with 5 bases left in between. The CDR3 loop is CASSLDVSGANVLTF. The CDR3 DNA reads TGTGCCAGCAGTTTAGACGTCTCTGGGGCCAACGTCCTGACTTTC.

V gene TRBV28 combines with J gene TRBJ1-5, with TRBD1 as a possible D gene (6 bases). Germline-derived CDR1 and CDR2 are MDHEN and SYDVKM. Trimming took off 6 bases at V and 5 bases at J, with 11 bases between the two ends. The CDR3 runs to 13 residues. In DNA, the CDR3 is TGTGCCAGCAGACAGGGAAGGGATCAGCCCCAGCATTTT. This encodes CASRQGRDQPQHF.

V gene TRBV6-6 combines with J gene TRBJ2-2; possible D gene TRBD1, 6 bases. Trimming took 6 bases from V and 1 from J, leaving 9 bases between them. The CDR3 length is 14 residues. The germline CDR1 and CDR2 sequences are MNHNY and SVGAGI (reference sequence). The CDR3, as DNA: TGTGCCAGCAGGGGGGCCAAGAACACCGGGGAGCTGTTTTTT. This translates into CASRGAKNTGELFF.

This chain connects TRBV4-3 to TRBJ2-7; D possibly corresponds to TRBD2 (6 bases). The germline V gene encodes CDR1 LGHNA and CDR2 YSLEER. The V gene lost 4 bases and the J gene lost 10 bases, with 17 bases spanning the gap. The CDR3 spans 13 residues. The CDR3 nucleotides are TGCGCCAGCAGCCCCCCCTACGGCGGGATACAGTACTTC. Translating gives CASSPPYGGIQYF.

This chain joins TRBV7-2 and TRBJ2-5; 8 bases are a match to TRBD1. The germline V gene encodes CDR1 SGHTA and CDR2 FQGNSA. The CDR3 is 13 amino acids. Losses at the gene ends were 5 bases for V and 2 bases for J; bases not matched to a gene: 1. CDR3 amino acids: CASSRDRQETQYF. The DNA of the CDR3 is TGTGCCAGCAGCCGGGACAGGCAAGAGACCCAGTACTTC.

The CDR3 nucleotides read TGTGCCAGCAGCCTCTTGACAGGGACTAGCGGGAGACTACCTTACGAGCAGTACTTC. The encoded protein is CASSLLTGTSGRLPYEQYF. V gene TRBV11-2 combines with J gene TRBJ2-7, with 14 bases fitting TRBD2. With V trimmed by 5 bases and J by 4 bases, 16 bases remained unmatched. This CDR3 has 19 residues. Germline CDR1 reads SGHAT; CDR2 reads FQNNGV.

The chain links TRBV7-2 to TRBJ2-7; the match to TRBD2 covers 11 bases. Germline CDR1 and CDR2: SGHTA and FQGNSA. The CDR3 has 14 amino acids. Trimming took 1 base from V and 6 from J; bases not matched to a gene: 2. CDR3 nucleotide sequence: TGTGCCAGCAGCTTAGGGCTAGCGGGAGGCGAGCAGTACTTC. Protein: CASSLGLAGGEQYF.

The J gene is TRBJ1-1, the V gene TRBV7-2, with D perhaps TRBD1 (6 bases). The germline gives CDR1 SGHTA, CDR2 FQGNSA. The CDR3 is 15 amino acids. V was trimmed by 4 bases and J by 4 bases, leaving 16 bases between them. The CDR3 loop reads CASSSRGGRGTEAFF. Written as DNA, the CDR3 is TGTGCCAGCAGCTCCCGGGGGGGCAGGGGCACTGAAGCTTTCTTT.

V gene TRBV30 combines with J gene TRBJ2-5, with D possibly matching TRBD2 (6 bases). The V gene lost 5 bases and the J gene lost 3 bases, with 16 bases spanning the gap. The CDR3 is 14 amino acids. Per germline, CDR1 GTSNPN and CDR2 SVGIG (reference sequence). The CDR3 region is CAWDGTPAEETQYF. CDR3 DNA: TGTGCCTGGGACGGGACTCCGGCGGAAGAGACCCAGTACTTC.